Listed below are T cell receptor beta chains from one sample, sequenced in a study of blood T cell repertoires in COVID-19. Produced via immunoSEQ multiplex PCR; TCRdb's table is partial and in-frame only. The data contain 330,000 or so clones, under 95% of them singletons. The specimen sequenced was PBMCs or T cells enriched from blood (not recorded which). Receptor source: a woman aged 30 to 39 who had recovered from COVID-19. Each CDR3 is given with its conserved first and last residue. The order of the fields is clone size, V gene, J gene, D gene, CDR3 DNA, CDR3 protein. The D gene is left open where the match is weak. Some rows mark clone size as missing; the rest say once, few, many or name a class of expanded clone.

NA	TRBV6-5	TRBJ1-5	NA	TGTGCCAGCAGTTACTCGTCTTATGGCAATCAGCCCCAGCATTTT	CASSYSSYGNQPQHF
NA	TRBV29-1	TRBJ1-1	NA	TGCAGCGTTAAAGGGGCAACCGTTGAAGCTTTCTTT	CSVKGATVEAFF
NA	TRBV4-2	TRBJ1-1	NA	TGTGCCAGCAGCCAAGTAGGAGTCGGGAACACTGAAGCTTTCTTT	CASSQVGVGNTEAFF
NA	TRBV27	TRBJ2-7	NA	TGTGCCAGCAGTGACCGAGGGGCGGGAGAGCAGTACTTC	CASSDRGAGEQYF
NA	TRBV19	TRBJ1-2	NA	TGTGCCTCTTTACAGGTCAAATCGGGTGGCTACACCTTC	CASLQVKSGGYTF
NA	TRBV9	TRBJ2-1	TRBD2	TGTGCCAGCAGCACCTCGGGAGGAACCTCCTACAATGAGCAGTTCTTC	CASSTSGGTSYNEQFF
NA	TRBV7-9	TRBJ2-7	NA	TGTGCCAGCAGCTTAGGGCAGGGGATTCGGCAGTACTTC	CASSLGQGIRQYF
NA	TRBV14	TRBJ1-2	NA	TGTGCCAGCAGCCAAGGCGCGAGCATGTCCGACTATGGCTACACCTTC	CASSQGASMSDYGYTF
NA	TRBV3-1/TRBV3-2	TRBJ1-3	NA	TGTGCCAGCAGCCAACTTTCGGGCTCTGGAAACACCATATATTTT	CASSQLSGSGNTIYF
NA	TRBV6-5	TRBJ2-7	NA	TGTGCCAGCAGTTACTCGGCGGGTAGCTCCTACGAGCAGTACTTC	CASSYSAGSSYEQYF
NA	TRBV11-2	TRBJ2-5	NA	TGTGCCAGCAGCCCAGGTACCGGGACTCAAGAGACCCAGTACTTC	CASSPGTGTQETQYF
NA	TRBV11-3	TRBJ2-1	TRBD1	TGTGCCAGCAGCCACGGGACAGACAATGAGCAGTTCTTC	CASSHGTDNEQFF
NA	TRBV18	TRBJ2-7	TRBD1	TGTGCCAGCTCACCACCGGGACAGGGCCCCTACGAGCAGTACTTC	CASSPPGQGPYEQYF
NA	TRBV6-1	TRBJ2-7	NA	TGTGCCAGCAGTGAAGCTTGGCTAGCTTCTTACGAGCAGTACTTC	CASSEAWLASYEQYF
once	TRBV10-3	TRBJ1-6	TRBD1	TGTGCCTCCTCAGAGACAGGGGGCAGCAATTCACCCCTCCACTTT	CASSETGGSNSPLHF
NA	TRBV28	TRBJ2-7	TRBD2	TGTGCCAGCAGTTTATCCCTAGCGGGGTTATACGAGCAGTACTTC	CASSLSLAGLYEQYF
NA	TRBV25-1	TRBJ2-3	NA	TGTGCCAGCCTCGCAGATACGCAGTATTTT	CASLADTQYF
few	TRBV7-2	TRBJ2-7	TRBD2	TGTGCCAGCACAAACCGGGGGGGCCCAGCCTACGAGCAGTACTTC	CASTNRGGPAYEQYF
once	TRBV30	TRBJ1-1	NA	TGTGCCTGGACTCCCGTAAAGCCGAACACTGAAGCTTTCTTT	CAWTPVKPNTEAFF
NA	TRBV7-2	TRBJ1-1	TRBD1	TGTGCCAGCAGCACCAGGGGGCCCATGAACACTGAAGCTTTCTTT	CASSTRGPMNTEAFF
NA	TRBV7-3	TRBJ2-4	NA	TGTGCCAGCAGCGCGGGACCGGGATGGGCCAAAAACATTCAGTACTTC	CASSAGPGWAKNIQYF
NA	TRBV9	TRBJ1-2	TRBD1	TGTGCCAGCACAAGGACAGGTCCCTATGGCTACACCTTC	CASTRTGPYGYTF
NA	TRBV11-1	TRBJ1-6	NA	TGTGCCAGCAGCTTAGCGACCGCAGGGGATAATTCACCCCTCCACTTT	CASSLATAGDNSPLHF
NA	TRBV5-1	TRBJ1-6	NA	TGCGCCAGCAGCTTGGGCAGGCCGAATTCACCCCTCCACTTT	CASSLGRPNSPLHF
NA	TRBV14	TRBJ2-5	NA	TGTGCCAGCAGCCAAGACCCCAGGAGTTACTTAGGGGAAGAGACCCAGTACTTC	CASSQDPRSYLGEETQYF
NA	TRBV11-3	TRBJ2-1	TRBD2	TGTGCCAGCAGCTCCCCCGGGAGCGGGGGGGCGCTTTCGGTAAATGAGCAGTTCTTC	CASSSPGSGGALSVNEQFF
once	TRBV7-2	TRBJ2-1	TRBD2	TGTGCCAGCAGCCGGGGGGGCAGGGCCGTAAATGAGCAGTTCTTC	CASSRGGRAVNEQFF
NA	TRBV29-1	TRBJ1-1	NA	TGCAGCGTTGTCCTCCGGATGCTGAACAGTGAAGCTTTCTTT	CSVVLRMLNSEAFF
NA	TRBV11-3	TRBJ2-1	NA	TGTGCCAGCAGCTTATCGGGCGGGGAGTACAATGAGCAGTTCTTC	CASSLSGGEYNEQFF
NA	TRBV5-1	TRBJ2-1	TRBD2	TGCGCCAGCAGTCTCAGACTAGCGGGAGGAGACAATGAGCAGTTCTTC	CASSLRLAGGDNEQFF
NA	TRBV4-3	TRBJ2-3	TRBD2	TGCGCCAGCAGCCACGTACTAGCGGAGACAGATACGCAGTATTTT	CASSHVLAETDTQYF
few	TRBV29-1	TRBJ2-7	NA	TGCAGCGTATCCATGGCTGGAGGCTACGAGCAGTACTTC	CSVSMAGGYEQYF
NA	TRBV4-1	TRBJ1-1	NA	TGCGCCAGCAGCCCGGGGGGGACTGAAGCTTTCTTT	CASSPGGTEAFF
NA	TRBV11-3	TRBJ1-2	NA	TGTGCCAGCAGCGCCGGACTGAACTATGGCTACACCTTC	CASSAGLNYGYTF
NA	TRBV7-2	TRBJ2-7	NA	TGTGCCAGCAGCTTCGATATCGGGGAGCAGTACTTC	CASSFDIGEQYF
NA	TRBV7-2	TRBJ2-5	NA	TGTGCCAGCAGCCAGACGTCCGGGAGAGAGACCCAGTACTTC	CASSQTSGRETQYF
NA	TRBV7-2	TRBJ1-3	NA	TGTGCCAGCAGCTTAGGGGCGGCCGCGGGGTCTGGAAACACCATATATTTT	CASSLGAAAGSGNTIYF
once	TRBV28	TRBJ1-1	TRBD1	TGTGCCAGCAGCCGGGACAGGGGTTATTACACTGAAGCTTTCTTT	CASSRDRGYYTEAFF
NA	TRBV7-6	TRBJ2-5	TRBD1	TGTGCCAGCAGCTCAAACAGGGGCAGTCAAGAGACCCAGTACTTC	CASSSNRGSQETQYF
NA	TRBV9	TRBJ2-5	TRBD2	TGTGCCAGCAGCGCCTTGGGAGGGGAAGAGACCCAGTACTTC	CASSALGGEETQYF
NA	TRBV7-2	TRBJ2-5	NA	TGTGCCAGCAGCTTAGAGTTCAGCCAAGAGACCCAGTACTTC	CASSLEFSQETQYF
NA	TRBV18	TRBJ2-3	NA	TGTGCCAGCTCACCCGCCTCTAGCGACCGATCAGATACGCAGTATTTT	CASSPASSDRSDTQYF
once	TRBV5-5	TRBJ2-2	TRBD2	TGTGCCAGCAGCCCTAGCGGGGGGATGCTGAACACCGGGGAGCTGTTTTTT	CASSPSGGMLNTGELFF
NA	TRBV4-3	TRBJ1-3	TRBD1	TGCGCCAGCAGCCAAGAGGGGGGACAGGTCTCTGGAAACACCATATATTTT	CASSQEGGQVSGNTIYF
NA	TRBV27	TRBJ2-1	NA	TGTGCCTCCGGGGGAGGTGGAAACGCCTACAATGAGCAGTTCTTC	CASGGGGNAYNEQFF
NA	TRBV18	TRBJ2-1	NA	TGTGCCAGCTCACCTTTTGACCGACTCAACTACTACAATGAGCAGTTCTTC	CASSPFDRLNYYNEQFF
NA	TRBV7-2	TRBJ2-3	NA	TGTGCCAGCAGTCCTCCCAGGGGAGGGTTGGGCACAGATACGCAGTATTTT	CASSPPRGGLGTDTQYF
NA	TRBV18	TRBJ2-7	NA	TGTGCCAGCTCTCGCCTCAGCCAGGGTAGCTCCTACGAGCAGTACTTC	CASSRLSQGSSYEQYF
NA	TRBV4-3	TRBJ1-5	NA	TGCGCCAGCAGCCAAGCCCCAGACAATAGCAATCAGCCCCAGCATTTT	CASSQAPDNSNQPQHF
few	TRBV30	TRBJ2-7	NA	TGTGCCTGGAGCCCAGGACTTCCTCTAGGGGAGCAGTACTTC	CAWSPGLPLGEQYF
NA	TRBV30	TRBJ1-5	NA	TGTCCCCAGAACAATCAGCCCCAGCATTTT	CPQNNQPQHF
NA	TRBV28	TRBJ2-7	NA	TGTGCCAGCAGGAGGATCTACGAGCAGTACTTC	CASRRIYEQYF
NA	TRBV24-1	TRBJ2-3	NA	TGTGCCACCAGTGATTTGGCGGGCTCTGGGGTAGATACGCAGTATTTT	CATSDLAGSGVDTQYF
NA	TRBV28	TRBJ2-3	NA	TGTGCCAGCCTCGGGGGGCCAGATACGCAGTATTTT	CASLGGPDTQYF
NA	TRBV9	TRBJ2-3	NA	TGTGCCAGCAGCGGCCGGCAGGGTAGATCAGATACGCAGTATTTT	CASSGRQGRSDTQYF
NA	TRBV28	TRBJ2-2	TRBD1	TGTGCCATACAGGGGACGAACACCGGGGAGCTGTTTTTT	CAIQGTNTGELFF
NA	TRBV5-1	TRBJ1-3	NA	TGCGCCAGCAGCTTGGAACCGGCAGGGGTCGGAAACACCATATATTTT	CASSLEPAGVGNTIYF
NA	TRBV19	TRBJ1-5	NA	TGTGCCAGTAGTATCTCAGGGAGGGGTCAGCCCCAGCATTTT	CASSISGRGQPQHF
NA	TRBV28	TRBJ1-6	NA	TGTGCCAGCAGTCAAACAGGGTCCTATAATTCACCCCTCCACTTT	CASSQTGSYNSPLHF
NA	TRBV5-1	TRBJ1-1	TRBD1	TGCGCCAGCAGCTCAGGACAGGGGATGAACACTGAAGCTTTCTTT	CASSSGQGMNTEAFF